This entry lists 2 T cell receptor beta chains sequenced from one sample in a study of blood T cell repertoires in COVID-19. TCRdb's table, derived via immunoSEQ multiplex PCR, lists solely in-frame clones and lacks some. The repertoire has over 75,000 clones, more than 70% of them found once; the top ten carry 25%. The sequencing sample was made of peripheral blood. The receptor source for this set is a human donor in a cohort sampled during active COVID-19.

This clone was counted between two and nine times. The V call is TRBV7-9, the J call TRBJ1-6, with 7 bases fitting TRBD1. The junction had 3 bases not matched to a gene; V was cut back by 3 bases and J by 10 bases. The CDR3 runs 13 residues. Germline values: CDR1 SEHNR, CDR2 FQNEAQ (reference sequence). This CDR3 is CASSLTGLSPLHF. The CDR3 nucleotides read TGTGCCAGCAGCTTGACAGGGTTGTCACCCCTCCACTTT.

This sequence joins TRBV20-1 and TRBJ2-5; D is perhaps TRBD2 (5 bases). CDR1 and CDR2 from the germline V gene are DFQATT and SNEGSKA (reference sequence). This CDR3 spans 13 amino acids. Trimming removed 6 bases from V and 4 bases from J, with 15 bases in between. Written as DNA, the CDR3 is TGCAGTGCGAGTCAACTAGTGTCAGAGACCCAGTACTTC. It is translated as CSASQLVSETQYF.